Each of the 9 T cell receptor beta chains below was sequenced from the same sample in a study of a mutant IDH1 vaccine in newly diagnosed glioma. The data were produced by immunoSEQ multiplex PCR, yet TCRdb's version contains in-frame clones alone and is incomplete. The sample includes approximately 31,000 clones, about 82% of them seen just once. Indicated time point: week 35, safety follow-up. Each vaccine dose was 300 ug of mutant IDH1 20-mer peptide, with topical imiquimod. These receptors have no identified antigens. The starting material was PBMCs, obtained from a glioma patient whose treatment included an IDH1 peptide vaccine. The source of these receptors is a man aged 40-50 years with glioma. Some clones in this sample may be carry-over from other donors' samples.

This clone was seen once. CDR3 sequence reads: CASSDSDTGTSGGADTQYF. In DNA, the CDR3 is TGTGCCAGCAGTGACTCTGATACCGGGACTAGCGGGGGGGCAGATACGCAGTATTTT. V usage is TRBV6-4 and J usage is TRBJ2-3, with 16 bases that match TRBD2. The germline V gene encodes CDR1 MRHNA and CDR2 SNTAGT. V lost 0 bases and J lost 4; bases outside the gene matches: 7. This CDR3 has 19 amino acids.

This clone was recorded a few times. The chain has TRBV11-2 and TRBJ1-2; 8 bases line up with TRBD1. The trim removed 5 bases at V and 6 bases at J, leaving 5 bases unmatched. Per the germline V gene, CDR1 is SGHAT and CDR2 is FQNNGV. The CDR3 totals 13 residues. Here the CDR3 reads CASSLGQGDGYTF. The CDR3 nucleotides read TGTGCCAGCAGCCTCGGACAGGGTGATGGCTACACCTTC.

The chain recombines TRBV19 with TRBJ1-5, with D unclear. Trimming took off 3 bases at V and 5 bases at J, with 8 bases between the two ends. In germline, CDR1 is LNHDA, CDR2 SQIVND (reference sequence). This CDR3 has 13 amino acids. The CDR3 coding sequence is TGTGCCAGTAGTATTCGTCGATATCAGCCCCAGCATTTT. It yields the protein CASSIRRYQPQHF.

J is TRBJ1-1 and V is TRBV18; D is uncertain. Trimming left V 1 base short and J 5 bases short, with 14 bases between. Germline CDR1 KGHSH, CDR2 LQKENI. CDR3 length equals 15 residues. CDR3 nucleotide sequence: TGTGCCAGCTCACCACGTAGAGGGAAGCTGACTGAAGCTTTCTTT. Its protein is CASSPRRGKLTEAFF.

In its sample, this clone was seen a few times. CDR3 nucleotide sequence: TGTGCCAGCAGTGAATACACTGAAGCTTTCTTT. Protein sequence: CASSEYTEAFF. The V and J genes are TRBV25-1 and TRBJ1-1; D remains ambiguous. Trimming took 0 bases from V and 4 from J, leaving 0 bases between them. CDR3 length: 11 amino acids. Germline CDR1 MGHDK, CDR2 SYGVNS.

The V gene is TRBV5-1, the J gene TRBJ1-2, with 9 bases identical to TRBD1. Trimming at V came to 2 bases and at J to 1 base, leaving 9 bases not matched to a gene. The CDR3 is 17 residues long. Per germline, CDR1 SGHRS and CDR2 YFSETQ. The DNA of the CDR3 is TGCGCCAGCAGCTTCTCCGGGACAGGGTCCCGTAACTATGGCTACACCTTC. Translating it yields CASSFSGTGSRNYGYTF.

With regard to this clone: The sample contains more than one DNA sequence encoding this CDR3. This chain uses TRBV4-3 with TRBJ2-5; D possibly corresponds to TRBD2 (5 bases). The CDR3 has 14 residues. V lost 0 bases, J lost 3 bases, and 8 bases lay in between. Germline values: CDR1 LGHNA, CDR2 YSLEER. CDR3 sequence reads: CASSQDTGKETQYF. CDR3 nucleotide sequence: TGCGCCAGCAGCCAAGATACGGGGAAAGAGACCCAGTACTTC.

This clone was detected only once. This chain joins TRBV6-5 and TRBJ2-3; D is unclear. The CDR3 extends over 11 amino acids. Germline V lookup: CDR1 MNHEY, CDR2 SVGAGI. V dropped 8 bases and J dropped 0 bases, with 3 bases sitting between them. As DNA, the CDR3 is TGTGCCAGCGCGAGCACAGATACGCAGTATTTT. This gives the protein CASASTDTQYF.

This chain connects TRBV11-2 to TRBJ1-5; D may be TRBD1 (5 bases). The V end lost 5 bases, the J end lost 0 bases, and 20 bases lay between the germline ends. Germline CDR1 SGHAT, CDR2 FQNNGV. The CDR3 consists of 18 residues. The CDR3 coding sequence is TGTGCCAGCAGCCCCGTAGGGGTCCATTGGGGTAGCAATCAGCCCCAGCATTTT. This codes for CASSPVGVHWGSNQPQHF. The complete variable domain, with remaining parts taken from reference TRBV11-2 and TRBJ1-5, reads EAGVAQSPRYKIIEKRQSVAFWCNPISGHATLYWYQQILGQGPKLLIQFQNNGVVDDSQLPKDRFSAERLKGVDSTLKIQPAKLEDSAVYLCASSPVGVHWGSNQPQHFGDGTRLSIL.